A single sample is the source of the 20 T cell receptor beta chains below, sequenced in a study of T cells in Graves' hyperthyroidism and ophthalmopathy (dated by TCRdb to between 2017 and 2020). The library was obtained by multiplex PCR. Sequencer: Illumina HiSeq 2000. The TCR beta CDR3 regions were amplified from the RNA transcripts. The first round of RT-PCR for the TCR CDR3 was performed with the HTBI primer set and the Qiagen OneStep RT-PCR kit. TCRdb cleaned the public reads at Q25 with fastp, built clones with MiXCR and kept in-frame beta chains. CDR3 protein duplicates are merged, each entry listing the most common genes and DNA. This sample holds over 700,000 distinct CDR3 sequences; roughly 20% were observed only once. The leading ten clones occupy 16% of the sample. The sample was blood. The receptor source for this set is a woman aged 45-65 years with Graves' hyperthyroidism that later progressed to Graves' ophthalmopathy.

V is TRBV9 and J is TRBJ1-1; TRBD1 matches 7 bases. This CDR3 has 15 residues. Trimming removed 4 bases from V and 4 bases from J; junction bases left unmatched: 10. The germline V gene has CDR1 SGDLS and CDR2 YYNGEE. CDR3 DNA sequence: TGTGCCAGCAGCCTTCGACAGGGTTTGGGCACTGAAGCTTTCTTT. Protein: CASSLRQGLGTEAFF.

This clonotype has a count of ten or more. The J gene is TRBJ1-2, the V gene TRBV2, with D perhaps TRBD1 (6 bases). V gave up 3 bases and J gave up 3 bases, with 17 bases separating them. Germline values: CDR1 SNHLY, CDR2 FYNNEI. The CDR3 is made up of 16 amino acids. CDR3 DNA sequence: TGTGCCAGCAGTGAGACCTTCGGGACAAATGACTATGGCTACACCTTC. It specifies CASSETFGTNDYGYTF.

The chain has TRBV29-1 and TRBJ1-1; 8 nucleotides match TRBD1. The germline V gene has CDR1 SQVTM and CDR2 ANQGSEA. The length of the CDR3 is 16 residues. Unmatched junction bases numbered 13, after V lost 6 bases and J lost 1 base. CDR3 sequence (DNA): TGCAGCGTCGCCCGACAGGGGCCAAGTTCGAACACTGAAGCTTTCTTT. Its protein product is CSVARQGPSSNTEAFF.

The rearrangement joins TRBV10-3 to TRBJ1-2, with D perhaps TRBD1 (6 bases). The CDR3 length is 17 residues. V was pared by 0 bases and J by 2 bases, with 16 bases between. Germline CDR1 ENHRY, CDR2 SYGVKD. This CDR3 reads CAISESTGTSINYGYTF. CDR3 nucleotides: TGTGCCATCAGTGAGTCAACAGGGACGTCTATAAACTATGGCTACACCTTC.

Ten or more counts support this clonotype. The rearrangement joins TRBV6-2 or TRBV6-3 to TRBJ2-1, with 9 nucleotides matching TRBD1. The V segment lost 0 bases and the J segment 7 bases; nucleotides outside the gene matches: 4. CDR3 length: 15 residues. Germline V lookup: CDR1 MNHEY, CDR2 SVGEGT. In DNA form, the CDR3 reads TGTGCCAGCAGTTACTCGAGGGACAGGGAGAATGAGCAGTTCTTC. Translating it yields CASSYSRDRENEQFF.

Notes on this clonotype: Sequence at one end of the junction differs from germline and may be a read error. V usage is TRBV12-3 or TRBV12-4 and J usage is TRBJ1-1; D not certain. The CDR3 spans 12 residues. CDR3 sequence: CASSHVGTEASF. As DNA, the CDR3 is TGTGCCAGCAGCCACGTAGGCACTGAAGCTTCCTTT.

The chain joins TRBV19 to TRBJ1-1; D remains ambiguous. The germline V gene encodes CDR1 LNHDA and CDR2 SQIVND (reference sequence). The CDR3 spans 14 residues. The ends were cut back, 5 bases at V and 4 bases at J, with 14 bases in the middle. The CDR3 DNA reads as TGTGCCAGTAGTGAAACCGCTTCGAGCACTGAAGCTTTCTTT. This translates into CASSETASSTEAFF. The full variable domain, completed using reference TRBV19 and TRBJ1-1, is DGGITQSPKYLFRKEGQNVTLSCEQNLNHDAMYWYRQDPGQGLRLIYYSQIVNDFQKGDIAEGYSVSREKKESFPLTVTSAQKNPTAFYLCASSETASSTEAFFGQGTRLTVV.

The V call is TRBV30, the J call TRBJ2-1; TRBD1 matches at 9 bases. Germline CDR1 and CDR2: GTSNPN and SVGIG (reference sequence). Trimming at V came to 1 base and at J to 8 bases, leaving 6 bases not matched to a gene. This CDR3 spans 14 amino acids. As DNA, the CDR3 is TGTGCCTGGAGTGGGGGGACAGGGAATTATGAGCAGTTCTTC. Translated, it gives CAWSGGTGNYEQFF.

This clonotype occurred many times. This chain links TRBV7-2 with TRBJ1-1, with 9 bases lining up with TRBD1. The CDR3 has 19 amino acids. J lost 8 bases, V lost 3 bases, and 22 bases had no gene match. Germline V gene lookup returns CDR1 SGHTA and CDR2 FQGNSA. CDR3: CASSFRGPGQGEGRAEAFF. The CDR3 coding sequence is TGTGCCAGCAGCTTTCGGGGACCGGGACAGGGAGAAGGGAGGGCCGAAGCTTTCTTT.

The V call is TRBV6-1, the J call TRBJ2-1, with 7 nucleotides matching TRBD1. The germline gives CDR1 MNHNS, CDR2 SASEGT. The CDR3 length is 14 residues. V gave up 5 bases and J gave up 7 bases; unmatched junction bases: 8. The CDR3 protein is CASSSDRDLNEQFF. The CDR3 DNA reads TGTGCCAGCAGTAGTGACAGGGATCTAAATGAGCAGTTCTTC.

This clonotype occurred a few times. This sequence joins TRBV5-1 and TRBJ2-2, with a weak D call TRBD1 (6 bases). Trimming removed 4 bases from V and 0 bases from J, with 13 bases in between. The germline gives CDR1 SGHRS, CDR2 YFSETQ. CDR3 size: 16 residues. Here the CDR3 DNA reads TGCGCCAGCAGCCCTACAGGGTTTGCGAACACCGGGGAGCTGTTTTTT. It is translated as CASSPTGFANTGELFF.

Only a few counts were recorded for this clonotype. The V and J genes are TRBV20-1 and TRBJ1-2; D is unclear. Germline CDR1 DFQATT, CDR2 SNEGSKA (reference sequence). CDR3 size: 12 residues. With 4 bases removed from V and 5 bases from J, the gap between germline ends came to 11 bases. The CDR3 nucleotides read TGCAGTGCTACGGAGTCAGTATATGGCTACACCTTC. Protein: CSATESVYGYTF.

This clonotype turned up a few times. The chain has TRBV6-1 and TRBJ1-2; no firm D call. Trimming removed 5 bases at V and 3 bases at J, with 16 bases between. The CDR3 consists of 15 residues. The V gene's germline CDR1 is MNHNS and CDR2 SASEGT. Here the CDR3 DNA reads TGTGCCAGCAGTCCTCAATGGGTCTCGGACTATGGCTACACCTTC. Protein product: CASSPQWVSDYGYTF.

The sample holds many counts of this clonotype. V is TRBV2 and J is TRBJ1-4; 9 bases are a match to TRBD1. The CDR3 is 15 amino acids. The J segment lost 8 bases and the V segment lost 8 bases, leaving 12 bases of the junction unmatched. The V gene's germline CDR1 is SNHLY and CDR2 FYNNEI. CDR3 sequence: CASRDRVVRKEKLFF. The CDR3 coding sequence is TGTGCCAGCCGGGACAGGGTTGTACGTAAGGAAAAACTGTTTTTT.

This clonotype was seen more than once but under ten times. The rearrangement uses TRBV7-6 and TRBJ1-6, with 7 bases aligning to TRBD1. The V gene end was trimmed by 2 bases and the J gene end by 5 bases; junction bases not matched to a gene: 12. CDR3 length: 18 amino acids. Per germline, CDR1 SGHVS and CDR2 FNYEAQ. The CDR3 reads CASSLKARTGLDNSPLHF. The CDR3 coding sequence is TGTGCCAGCAGCTTAAAAGCTAGGACAGGTCTTGATAATTCACCCCTCCACTTT.

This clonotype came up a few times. The CDR3 DNA reads TGCAGCGTTGAATGGTGGACCGGGGAGCTGTTTTTT. This gives the protein CSVEWWTGELFF. This sequence joins TRBV29-1 and TRBJ2-2; no reliable D call. The V gene's germline CDR1 is SQVTM and CDR2 ANQGSEA. V lost 2 bases, J lost 5 bases, and 6 bases lay in between. The length of the CDR3 is 12 residues.

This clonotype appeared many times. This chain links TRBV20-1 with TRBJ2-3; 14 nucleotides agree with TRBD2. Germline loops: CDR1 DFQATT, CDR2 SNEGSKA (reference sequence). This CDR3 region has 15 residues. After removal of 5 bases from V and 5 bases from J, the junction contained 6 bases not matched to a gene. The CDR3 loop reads CSARGLAGGLDTQYF. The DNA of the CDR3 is TGCAGTGCTCGCGGACTAGCGGGGGGCCTAGATACGCAGTATTTT.

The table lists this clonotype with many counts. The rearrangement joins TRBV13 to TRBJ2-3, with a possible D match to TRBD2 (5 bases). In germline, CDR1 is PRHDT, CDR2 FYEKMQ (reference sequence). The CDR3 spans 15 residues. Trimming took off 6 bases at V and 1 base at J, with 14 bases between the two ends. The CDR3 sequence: CASSRRGRRTDTQYF. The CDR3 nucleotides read TGTGCCAGCAGTCGACGGGGTAGGCGCACAGATACGCAGTATTTT.

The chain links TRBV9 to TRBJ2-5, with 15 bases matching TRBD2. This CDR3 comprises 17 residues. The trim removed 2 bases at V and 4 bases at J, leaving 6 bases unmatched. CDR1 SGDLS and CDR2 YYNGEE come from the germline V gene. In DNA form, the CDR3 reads TGTGCCAGCAGCGTTCCTCGGACTAGCGGGGGGGGAGAGACCCAGTACTTC. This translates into CASSVPRTSGGGETQYF.

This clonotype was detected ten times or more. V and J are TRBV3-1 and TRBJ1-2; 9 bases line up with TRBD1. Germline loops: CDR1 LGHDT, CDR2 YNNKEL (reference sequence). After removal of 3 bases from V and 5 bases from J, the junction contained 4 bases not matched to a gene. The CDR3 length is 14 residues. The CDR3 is CASSHPGQGYGYTF. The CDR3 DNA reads TGTGCCAGCAGCCATCCGGGACAGGGATATGGCTACACCTTC.